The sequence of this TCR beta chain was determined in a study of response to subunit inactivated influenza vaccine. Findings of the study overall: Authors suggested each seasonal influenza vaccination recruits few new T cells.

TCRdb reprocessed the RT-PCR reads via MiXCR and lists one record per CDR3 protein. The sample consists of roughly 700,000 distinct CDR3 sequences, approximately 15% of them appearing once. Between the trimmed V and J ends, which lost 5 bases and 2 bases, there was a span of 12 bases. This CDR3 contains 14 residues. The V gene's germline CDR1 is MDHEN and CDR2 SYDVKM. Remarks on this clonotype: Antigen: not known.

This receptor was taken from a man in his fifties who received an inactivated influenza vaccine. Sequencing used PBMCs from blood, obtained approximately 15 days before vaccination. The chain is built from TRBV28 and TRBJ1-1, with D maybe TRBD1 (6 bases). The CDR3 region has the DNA TGTGCCAGCAGTCTCGGGACACACAACACTGAAGCTTTCTTT. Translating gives CASSLGTHNTEAFF.